Below, one T cell receptor beta chain is given with its context. Antigen unknown. This specimen includes other DNA sequences encoding the same CDR3. Per donor, one heparinised blood draw averaged about 100 mL. V lost 2 bases, J lost 0 bases, and 1 base stayed unmatched. The CDR3 extends over 15 amino acids. Germline CDR1 reads SGHRS; CDR2 reads YFSETQ. The sample comes from a study of beta chain features in type 1 diabetes. Study-wide results and caveats: A cDNA-based sequencing approach could over-represent cells with high TCR expression. Moderate but significant shortening of TCRB CDR3s was recorded in all four CD4+ subsets from Type 1 diabetes patients. Insertions at VDJ junctions were less frequent in type 1 diabetes patients. These patients also deleted more nucleotides at the same junctions.

The study reverse transcribed the entire isolated RNA, so it sequenced expressed TCRB transcripts. It was found that naive, central memory and regulatory T cell samples averaged approximately 3.5 million reads. Data came from immunoSEQ multiplex PCR; TCRdb stores just in-frame clones and leaves some out. The sample records fewer than 450,000 clones, approximately 13% being singletons. The origin of this receptor is a woman under 30 with type 1 diabetes. Sequencing used naive CD4+ T cells from blood. This sequence joins TRBV5-1 and TRBJ2-2; TRBD1 matches 7 bases. CDR3 in DNA: TGCGCCAGCAGCTTAGACAGGGCGAACACCGGGGAGCTGTTTTTT. It translates to CASSLDRANTGELFF.